This T cell receptor (beta chain) was captured by sequencing in a study of blood T cell repertoires in COVID-19. Assay used: immunoSEQ multiplex PCR; TCRdb lists only in-frame clones, some missing. The repertoire has about 180,000 clones, more than 65% of them found once; the top ten carry about 16%. There are 15 residues in the CDR3. Losses at the gene ends were 0 bases for V and 7 bases for J; bases not matched to a gene: 3. The germline gives CDR1 SGHNT, CDR2 YYREEE (reference sequence). The chain links TRBV5-4 to TRBJ1-6; 8 bases match TRBD1. The TCR sequence derives from a man aged 45-60 years who had recovered from COVID-19. Sequenced sample: PBMCs or T cells enriched from blood (not recorded which). The CDR3 DNA follows: TGTGCCAGCAGCTTGGGACAGGGGCGGAATTCACCCCTCCACTTT. Its translation is CASSLGQGRNSPLHF. Full variable domain (rest looked up from reference TRBV5-4 and TRBJ1-6): ETGVTQSPTHLIKTRGQQVTLRCSSQSGHNTVSWYQQALGQGPQFIFQYYREEENGRGNFPPRFSGLQFPNYSSELNVNALELDDSALYLCASSLGQGRNSPLHFGNGTRLTVT.